Presented here are 25 T cell receptor beta chains from one specimen sequenced in a study of blood T cell repertoires in COVID-19 (dated by TCRdb to the early 2020s). Receptor libraries were prepared by the immunoSEQ multiplex PCR assay. The table was pulled from immuneACCESS by TCRdb, which kept in-frame rearrangements only. Such tables lose some clones; where checked, under half of the loss comes from unresolved V genes, and the rest has no known cause. In this sample the table shows about 15,000 clones, about 89% of which occur a single time. The top ten hold 2.5% to 4% of the sample. The sequencing sample was made of peripheral blood. The receptors here all came from a human donor in a cohort sampled during active COVID-19.

This chain uses TRBV7-3 with TRBJ1-4; no clear D. Germline-derived CDR1 and CDR2 are SGHTA and FQGTGA. This CDR3 spans 11 amino acids. Trimming left V 11 bases short and J 8 bases short, with 12 bases between. CDR3 nucleotide sequence: TGTGCCGACCCCCCCGGGGAAAAACTGTTTTTT. Amino acids: CADPPGEKLFF. The whole variable domain, remainder taken from reference TRBV7-3 and TRBJ1-4, is GAGVSQTPSNKVTEKGKYVELRCDPISGHTALYWYRQSLGQGPEFLIYFQGTGAADDSGLPNDRFFAVRPEGSVSTLKIQRTERGDSAVYLCADPPGEKLFFGSGTQLSVL.

Of note for this clone: Other DNA sequences in the same sample also yield this CDR3. The rearrangement links TRBV10-2 to TRBJ2-3; D is ambiguous. This CDR3 is 15 amino acids long. Trimming removed 0 bases at V and 0 bases at J, with 7 bases between. The germline V gene encodes CDR1 WSHSY and CDR2 SAAADI. The CDR3 is CASSESPVSTDTQYF. CDR3 bases: TGCGCCAGCAGTGAGTCGCCAGTTAGCACAGATACGCAGTATTTT.

The rearrangement joins TRBV12-3 or TRBV12-4 to TRBJ1-5, with a weak D call TRBD1 (6 bases). The CDR3 runs 13 residues. V was trimmed by 0 bases and J by 6 bases, leaving 6 bases between them. Written as DNA, the CDR3 is TGTGCCAGCAGTTTAGCAGGGGGTCAGCCCCAGCATTTT. This codes for CASSLAGGQPQHF.

The chain joins TRBV10-3 to TRBJ1-5; D call uncertain. Between the trimmed V and J ends, which lost 0 bases and 0 bases, there was a span of 6 bases. This CDR3 is 15 amino acids long. CDR1 is ENHRY, CDR2 SYGVKD, per germline. The CDR3 coding sequence is TGTGCCATCAGTGAGTCTGACAATAGCAATCAGCCCCAGCATTTT. As protein: CAISESDNSNQPQHF.

The chain joins TRBV15 to TRBJ1-5, with a weak D call TRBD1 (5 bases). The germline V gene has CDR1 LNHNV and CDR2 YYDKDF (reference sequence). This CDR3 has 15 amino acids. V was clipped by 0 bases and J by 3 bases, with 9 bases between them. This chain's CDR3 is CATSRDQGDNQPQHF. The CDR3 bases are TGTGCCACCAGCAGAGATCAAGGGGACAATCAGCCCCAGCATTTT.

This chain uses TRBV5-6 with TRBJ1-5; 7 bases are a match to TRBD1. Germline-derived CDR1 and CDR2 are SGHDT and YYEEEE. The ends lost 3 bases at V and 2 bases at J; junction bases unmatched: 5. This CDR3 has 15 amino acids. CDR3 loop: CASSWGTARNQPQHF. Written as DNA, the CDR3 is TGTGCCAGCAGCTGGGGGACAGCCCGCAATCAGCCCCAGCATTTT. The full variable domain, completed using reference TRBV5-6 and TRBJ1-5, is DAGVTQSPTHLIKTRGQQVTLRCSPKSGHDTVSWYQQALGQGPQFIFQYYEEEERQRGNFPDRFSGHQFPNYSSELNVNALLLGDSALYLCASSWGTARNQPQHFGDGTRLSIL.

This clone appeared a few times. The chain has TRBV2 and TRBJ1-5, with D hard to call. The CDR3 totals 15 residues. CDR1 SNHLY and CDR2 FYNNEI come from the germline V gene. Deletions cut 5 bases from V and 2 bases from J, with 13 bases between. CDR3 nucleotides: TGTGCCAGCAGTAGCGACGGGGTGGGCAATCAGCCCCAGCATTTT. As protein: CASSSDGVGNQPQHF.

This chain links TRBV18 with TRBJ2-7; possible D gene TRBD1, 5 bases. The CDR3 is made up of 13 amino acids. V was shortened by 10 bases and J by 4 bases, with 17 bases between the two germline ends. Germline values: CDR1 KGHSH, CDR2 LQKENI. CDR3 amino acids: CATSDGATYEQYF. The CDR3 DNA reads as TGTGCCACTTCGGATGGGGCCACGTACGAGCAGTACTTC.

This chain joins TRBV6-5 and TRBJ1-4; 8 nucleotides match TRBD1. The CDR3 has 15 residues. Germline V gene sequence: CDR1 MNHEY, CDR2 SVGAGI. Trimming at V came to 3 bases and at J to 8 bases, leaving 8 bases not matched to a gene. The CDR3 nucleotides are TGTGCCAGCAGTTATCGGACAGGGCGCTTGGAAAAACTGTTTTTT. Amino acid sequence: CASSYRTGRLEKLFF.

V usage is TRBV7-9 and J usage is TRBJ2-1; D possibly corresponds to TRBD1 (6 bases). CDR3 length equals 14 residues. V dropped 1 base and J dropped 12 bases, with 16 bases sitting between them. Germline lookup yields CDR1 SEHNR and CDR2 FQNEAQ (reference sequence). The CDR3 nucleotides are TGTGCCAGCAGCTTAGGAGGGCAGGGGCGAGTGCAGTTCTTC. Encoded protein: CASSLGGQGRVQFF.

As concerns this clone: At the DNA level, this CDR3 is encoded by other sequences in the same sample as well. This rearrangement joins TRBV9 to TRBJ2-7; 7 bases map to TRBD1. Germline V lookup: CDR1 SGDLS, CDR2 YYNGEE. The CDR3 covers 14 residues. With 0 bases clipped from V and 2 bases from J, the junction kept 2 bases outside the gene matches. The CDR3 sequence is CASSVGQGAYEQYF. The CDR3 DNA is TGTGCCAGCAGCGTAGGTCAGGGGGCCTACGAGCAGTACTTC.

The chain uses TRBV27 and TRBJ1-1, with 7 bases aligning to TRBD1. Germline V CDR1 and CDR2: MNHEY, SMNVEV (reference sequence). Unmatched junction bases numbered 12, after V lost 3 bases and J lost 5 bases. The CDR3 extends over 16 amino acids. DNA for the CDR3: TGTGCCAGCAGTTTGGGGCCAGGGGGTAGGTATACTGAAGCTTTCTTT. Amino acids: CASSLGPGGRYTEAFF.

V is TRBV27 and J is TRBJ1-4; TRBD1 might be the D (5 bases). The CDR3 is made up of 14 amino acids. Trimming cost V 4 bases and J 5 bases, with 11 bases left between them. Looked up from germline, CDR1 is MNHEY and CDR2 is SMNVEV (reference sequence). DNA of the CDR3: TGTGCCAGCAGTTCCCTCGGGGGAAATGAAAAACTGTTTTTT. Translated: CASSSLGGNEKLFF.

The CDR3: CASSVQPAANTEAFF. The DNA of the CDR3 is TGTGCCAGCAGCGTCCAACCGGCGGCGAACACTGAAGCTTTCTTT. This chain connects TRBV9 to TRBJ1-1; D unclear. V was shortened by 2 bases and J by 1 base, with 12 bases between the two germline ends. Per the germline V gene, CDR1 is SGDLS and CDR2 is YYNGEE. This CDR3 has 15 residues. The full variable domain, rest sourced from reference TRBV9 and TRBJ1-1, is DSGVTQTPKHLITATGQRVTLRCSPRSGDLSVYWYQQSLDQGLQFLIQYYNGEERAKGNILERFSAQQFPDLHSELNLSSLELGDSALYFCASSVQPAANTEAFFGQGTRLTVV.

This chain joins TRBV19 and TRBJ2-6; D is possibly TRBD2 (6 bases). This CDR3 has 16 amino acids. The V end lost 5 bases, the J end lost 0 bases, and 11 bases lay between the germline ends. CDR1 is LNHDA and CDR2 is SQIVND in the germline V gene (reference sequence). The CDR3 DNA is TGTGCCAGTAGTTACCAGGGAGGCTCTGGGGCCAACGTCCTGACTTTC. The encoded protein is CASSYQGGSGANVLTF.

This chain connects TRBV10-3 to TRBJ1-1; D is uncertain. Trimming removed 3 bases from V and 1 base from J, with 6 bases in between. In germline, CDR1 is ENHRY, CDR2 SYGVKD. The CDR3 is made up of 13 amino acids. The CDR3 DNA reads TGTGCCATCAGTGACACACAGAACACTGAAGCTTTCTTT. Its protein is CAISDTQNTEAFF.

The gene calls are TRBV3-1 (or the pseudogene TRBV3-2) and TRBJ2-3; 9 positions match TRBD2. The CDR3 is made up of 16 amino acids. Germline loops: CDR1 LGHDT, CDR2 YNNKEL (reference sequence). V was pared by 1 base and J by 4 bases, with 6 bases of the junction left unmatched. The CDR3 region has the DNA TGTGCCAGCAGCCAAGCCGCGGGAGGGTTAGCAGATACGCAGTATTTT. Encoded protein: CASSQAAGGLADTQYF.

The chain employs TRBV6-6 and TRBJ1-6; 9 bases agree with TRBD1. Germline trimming cut 5 bases from V and 0 bases from J; bases unmatched to any gene: 5. The germline V gene encodes CDR1 MNHNY and CDR2 SVGAGI (reference sequence). There are 17 residues in the CDR3. The CDR3 nucleotides read TGTGCCAGCAGTCGGGGACAGGGAAGCTCCTATAATTCACCCCTCCACTTT. Encoded protein: CASSRGQGSSYNSPLHF.

The chain recombines TRBV29-1 with TRBJ1-3; 8 bases are shared with TRBD1. The V gene end was trimmed by 6 bases and the J gene end by 2 bases; junction bases not matched to a gene: 3. CDR3 length: 13 amino acids. CDR1 is SQVTM and CDR2 is ANQGSEA in the germline V gene. CDR3 nucleotide sequence: TGCAGCGTGGAGACAGGGGCTGGAAACACCATATATTTT. This gives the protein CSVETGAGNTIYF. The whole variable domain, filled in from reference TRBV29-1 and TRBJ1-3, reads SAVISQKPSRDICQRGTSLTIQCQVDSQVTMMFWYRQQPGQSLTLIATANQGSEATYESGFVIDKFPISRPNLTFSTLTVSNMSPEDSSIYLCSVETGAGNTIYFGEGSWLTVV.

The chain recombines TRBV4-1 with TRBJ1-6; the match to TRBD1 covers 10 bases. The length of the CDR3 is 17 residues. Germline V gene data show CDR1 as MGHRA and CDR2 as YSYEKL. V lost 0 bases to trimming and J lost 10 bases; unmatched junction nucleotides: 9. Written as DNA, the CDR3 is TGCGCCAGCAGCCAAGATCCCTTGGACAGGGGGAGATCACCCCTCCACTTT. This gives the protein CASSQDPLDRGRSPLHF.

This rearrangement joins TRBV6-7 to TRBJ1-1; tentatively, D is TRBD1 (6 bases). TRBV6-7 is labeled an ORF, and its function is uncertain. The V end was cut by 6 bases, the J end by 1 base, with 18 bases between. The CDR3 is made up of 16 amino acids. CDR3 in amino acids: CASSSRPGHPNTEAFF. In DNA form, the CDR3 reads TGTGCCAGCAGCTCTAGACCGGGACACCCGAACACTGAAGCTTTCTTT.

The V gene is TRBV11-2, the J gene TRBJ2-4; 8 bases line up with TRBD1. The CDR3 has 15 amino acids. V lost 6 bases to trimming and J lost 3 bases; unmatched junction nucleotides: 7. CDR1 SGHAT and CDR2 FQNNGV come from the germline V gene. The DNA for the CDR3 is TGTGCCAGCAGTCGTCCCGGGACAGGCAAAAACATTCAGTACTTC. Amino acid sequence: CASSRPGTGKNIQYF.

This rearrangement joins TRBV19 to TRBJ2-2; 7 positions agree with TRBD1. Losses at the gene ends were 5 bases for V and 4 bases for J; bases not matched to a gene: 7. Germline V lookup: CDR1 LNHDA, CDR2 SQIVND (reference sequence). The CDR3 is made up of 15 amino acids. The DNA of the CDR3 is TGTGCCAGTAGTTCACAGGGGCAATCCACCGGGGAGCTGTTTTTT. It is translated as CASSSQGQSTGELFF.

The rearrangement uses TRBV29-1 and TRBJ2-5, with D perhaps TRBD1 (6 bases). Trimming removed 3 bases at V and 1 base at J, with 15 bases between. The CDR3 length is 15 residues. Germline CDR1 and CDR2: SQVTM and ANQGSEA. The CDR3 coding sequence is TGCAGCGTTGAGGATTCAGGGGCGATCCAAGAGACCCAGTACTTC. This codes for CSVEDSGAIQETQYF.

This rearrangement joins TRBV7-8 to TRBJ1-1; tentative D call: TRBD1 (5 bases). CDR3 length equals 16 residues. Germline lookup yields CDR1 SGHVS and CDR2 FQNEAQ. V lost 6 bases and J 1 base, leaving 18 bases between the germline ends. The CDR3 protein is CASSPTATTENTEAFF. The CDR3 DNA follows: TGTGCCAGCAGTCCCACCGCGACGACAGAGAACACTGAAGCTTTCTTT.